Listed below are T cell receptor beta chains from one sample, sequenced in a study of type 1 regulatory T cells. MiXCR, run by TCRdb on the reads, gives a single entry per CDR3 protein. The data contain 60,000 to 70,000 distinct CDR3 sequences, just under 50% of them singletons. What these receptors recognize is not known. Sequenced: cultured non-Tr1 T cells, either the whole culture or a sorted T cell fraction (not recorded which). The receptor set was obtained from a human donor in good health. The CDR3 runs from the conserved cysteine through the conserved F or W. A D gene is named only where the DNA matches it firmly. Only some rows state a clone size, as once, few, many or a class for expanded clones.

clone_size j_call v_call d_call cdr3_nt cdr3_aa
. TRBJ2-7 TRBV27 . TGTGCCAGCAGTCTCTCCGGCGTTAGCTCCTACGAGCAGTACTTC CASSLSGVSSYEQYF
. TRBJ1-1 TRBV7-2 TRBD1 TGTGCCAGCAGCTCAAGGGGTCGCACAGGGGGCGACGCTTTCTTT CASSSRGRTGGDAFF
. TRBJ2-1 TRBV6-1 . TGTGCCAGCAGTCAGGGTACCCGAGGGGCCTACAATGAGCAGTTCTTC CASSQGTRGAYNEQFF
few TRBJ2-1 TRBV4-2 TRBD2 TGTGCCAGCAGCGCACACCCTAGCGGGGGGGCCTCGAATGAGCAGTTCTTC CASSAHPSGGASNEQFF
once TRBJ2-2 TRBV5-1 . TGCGCCAGCAGCGGAACCGGGACTTTCACCTCGAACACCGGGGAGCTGTTTTTT CASSGTGTFTSNTGELFF
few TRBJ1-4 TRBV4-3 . TGCGCCAGCAGCCAAGATAGAGGGTCATCGGAAAAACTGTTTTTT CASSQDRGSSEKLFF
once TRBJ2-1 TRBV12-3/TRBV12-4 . TGTGCCAGCAGTCCCACCTCGGACGCCGACAATGAGCAGTTCTTC CASSPTSDADNEQFF
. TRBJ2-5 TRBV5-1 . TGCGCCAGCAGCTTGGCCGAGCAGCGGCGGGAGACCCAGTACTTC CASSLAEQRRETQYF
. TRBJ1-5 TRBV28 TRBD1 TGTGCCAGCAGGGCAGACAGGGTACAGCCCCAGCATTTT CASRADRVQPQHF
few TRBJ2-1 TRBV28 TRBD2 TGTGCCAGCAGTTTAAATAGCGGGGGACGTGAGCAGTTCTTC CASSLNSGGREQFF
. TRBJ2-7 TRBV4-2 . TGTGCCAGCAGCCGCCGACTTGAGGAGCAGTACTTC CASSRRLEEQYF
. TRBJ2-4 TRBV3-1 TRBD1 TGTGCCAGCAGCCAAACGACAGGGGGGCCTCGAAACATTCAGTACTTC CASSQTTGGPRNIQYF
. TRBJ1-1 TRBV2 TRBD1 TGTGCCAGCCAACCCGGTACAGGGGCGGGGACTGAAGCTTTCTTT CASQPGTGAGTEAFF
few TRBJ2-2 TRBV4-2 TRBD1 TGTGCCAGCAGCCAAGGGGACAGGGTGGCCGGGGAGCTGTTTTTT CASSQGDRVAGELFF
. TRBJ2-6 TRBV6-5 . TGTGCCAGCAGTTCAGGGTCCTCTGGGGCCAACGTCCTGACTTTC CASSSGSSGANVLTF
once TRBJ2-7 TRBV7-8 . TGTGCCAGCAATATAGGGGGACACTACGAGCAGTACTTC CASNIGGHYEQYF
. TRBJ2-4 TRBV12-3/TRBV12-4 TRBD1 TGTGCCAGCGGGAAACAGGGGCTTCTGGAGGCAAGGATAGCCAAAACCATTCAGTACTTC CASGKQGLLEARIAKTIQYF
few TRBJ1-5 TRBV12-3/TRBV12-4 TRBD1 TGTGCCAGCAAATTACAGGGGAGGCGCAATCAGCCCCAGCATTTT CASKLQGRRNQPQHF
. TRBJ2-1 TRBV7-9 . TGTGCCAGCAGGCAAGAGGGCGATGAGCAGTTCTTC CASRQEGDEQFF
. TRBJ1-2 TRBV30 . TGTGCCTGCCGGGACAAGGGGCCACCTTATGGCTACACCTTC CACRDKGPPYGYTF
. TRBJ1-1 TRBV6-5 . TGTGCCAGCAGTACGCCCCGACTCGGGGGCACTGAAGCTTTCTTT CASSTPRLGGTEAFF
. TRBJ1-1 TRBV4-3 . TGCGCCAGCAGCCAAAGCGACCGGGGGCCTGAAGCTTTCTTT CASSQSDRGPEAFF
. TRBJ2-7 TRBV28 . TGTGCCAGCAGTTTGTCTCGCTACGAGCAGTACTTC CASSLSRYEQYF
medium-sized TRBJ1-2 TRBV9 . TGTGCCAGCAGCGTAGGTCAGGAAAACTATGGCTACACCTTC CASSVGQENYGYTF
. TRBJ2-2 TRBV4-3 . TGCGCCAGCAGCCCTTTATCGACCACCGGGGAGCTGTTTTTT CASSPLSTTGELFF
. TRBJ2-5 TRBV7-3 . TGTGCCAGCAGCTTAAACGGCGGGGCTCCCGGGGAGACCCAGTACTTC CASSLNGGAPGETQYF
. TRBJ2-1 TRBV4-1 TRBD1 TGCGCCAGCAGCCAAGGGACAGGTGGTAAGGGTGAGCAGTTCTTC CASSQGTGGKGEQFF
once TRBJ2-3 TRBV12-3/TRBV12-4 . TGTGCCAGCACCTCGACAGATACGCAGTGTTTT CASTSTDTQCF
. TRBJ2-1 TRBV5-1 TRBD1 TGCGCCAGCAGCTTGGGGGGCCAGGGGGCTGGGGAGCAGTTCTTC CASSLGGQGAGEQFF
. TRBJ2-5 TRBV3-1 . TGTGCCAGCAGCCTTAGGGGTGCCCCACAAGAGACCCAGTACTTC CASSLRGAPQETQYF
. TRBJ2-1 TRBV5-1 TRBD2 TGCGCCAGCAGCTTGGAGACTAGCGGCCTGGGTGAGCAGTTCTTC CASSLETSGLGEQFF
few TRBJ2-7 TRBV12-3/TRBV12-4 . TGTGCCAGCAGAACGACAGAGGGGCGGAACGAGCAGTACTTC CASRTTEGRNEQYF
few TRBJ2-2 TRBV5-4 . TGTGCCAGCAGCTTCGGACAGAACACCGGGGAGCTGTTTTTT CASSFGQNTGELFF
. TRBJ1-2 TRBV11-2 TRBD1 TGTGCCAGCTCCAAACAGGGGGCGAACTATGGCTACACCTTC CASSKQGANYGYTF
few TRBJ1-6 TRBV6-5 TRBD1 TGTGCCAGCAGTTACTCGGGACAGGGTAATTCACCCCTCCACTTT CASSYSGQGNSPLHF
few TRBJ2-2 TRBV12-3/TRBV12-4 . TGTGCCAGCAGACAACTAGCGAACACCGGGGAGCTGTTTTTT CASRQLANTGELFF
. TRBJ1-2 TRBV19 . TGTGCCAGTAGTATCCGAACAACAGGAGTGCGTGGCTACACCTTC CASSIRTTGVRGYTF
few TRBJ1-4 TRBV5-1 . TGCGCCAGCAGCTTCGGGGCTAATGAAAAACTGTTTTTT CASSFGANEKLFF
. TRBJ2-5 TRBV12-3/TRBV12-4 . TGTGCCAGCAGGCCCGGGGGGCGGGAGACCCAGTACTTC CASRPGGRETQYF
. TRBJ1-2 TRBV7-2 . TGTGCCAGCAGCCCAGCCGGGGTCCTATGGTTTGGCTACACCTTC CASSPAGVLWFGYTF
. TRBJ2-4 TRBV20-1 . TGCAGTGCACCCGGTCAAAGGGGGATAGCCAAAAACATTCAGTACTTC CSAPGQRGIAKNIQYF
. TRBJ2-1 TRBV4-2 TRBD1 TGTGCCAGCAGCCAAGGGACAGGGGGCGCTGGCGATGAGCAGTTCTTC CASSQGTGGAGDEQFF
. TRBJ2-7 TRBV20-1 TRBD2 TGCAGTGCTAGAGATCAGGCTAGCGGGGGGTCAAAATACGAGCAGTACTTC CSARDQASGGSKYEQYF
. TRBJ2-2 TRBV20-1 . TGCAGTGCCCCCCGAGGGGACACCGGGGAGCTGTTTTTT CSAPRGDTGELFF
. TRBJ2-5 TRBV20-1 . TGCAGTGCTAAGGTTTCGGAGATCCAGTACTTC CSAKVSEIQYF
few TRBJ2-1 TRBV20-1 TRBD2 TGCAGTGCTAGAGACACCGGGACTAGCGGGGGGGCCTACAATGAGCAGTTCTTC CSARDTGTSGGAYNEQFF
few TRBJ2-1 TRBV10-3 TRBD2 TGTGCCATCAGTGAAGCGGGGGGGTACAATGAGCAGTTCTTC CAISEAGGYNEQFF
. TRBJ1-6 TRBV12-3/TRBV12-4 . TGTGCCAGCAGTTTATGGGGGGCACATAGTTCACCCCTCCACTTT CASSLWGAHSSPLHF
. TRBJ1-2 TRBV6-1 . TGTGCCAGCAGTGAAGTCCAAACATATGGCTACACCTTC CASSEVQTYGYTF
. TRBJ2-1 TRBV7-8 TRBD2 TGTGCCAGCAGCTTAGTACTGCTAGCGGGGGGGAACAATGAGCAGTTCTTC CASSLVLLAGGNNEQFF
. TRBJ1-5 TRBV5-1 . TGCGCCAGCAGCTTGAGTGGTCGGATCAATCAGCCCCAGCATTTT CASSLSGRINQPQHF
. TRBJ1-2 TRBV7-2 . TGTGCCAGCAGCCTCGTTGGGATAAACTATGGCTACACCTTC CASSLVGINYGYTF
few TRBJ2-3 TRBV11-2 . TGTGCCAGCAGCTTATCGCCGAGAGATACGCAGTATTTT CASSLSPRDTQYF